Below, 18 T cell receptor beta chains from the same sample are listed, as sequenced in a study of T cells after yellow fever vaccination. MiXCR, run by TCRdb on the 5' RACE reads, gives a single entry per CDR3 protein. The sample comprises 450,000 to 550,000 distinct CDR3 sequences, roughly 22% of which are singletons, and roughly a sixth rests with the top ten. The sample was PBMCs, taken 21 days after the first yellow fever vaccination. The origin of the receptors is a man in his late teens or twenties who received the YFV17D yellow fever vaccine.

This clonotype turned up a few times. The V gene is TRBV10-3, the J gene TRBJ1-6, with D tentatively TRBD1 (6 bases). The germline V gene encodes CDR1 ENHRY and CDR2 SYGVKD. V was trimmed by 7 bases and J by 6 bases, leaving 16 bases between them. The CDR3 is 15 residues long. This chain's CDR3 is CAINNYQGSNSPLHF. The DNA of the CDR3 is TGTGCCATCAATAACTACCAGGGGTCTAATTCACCCCTCCACTTT.

This chain joins TRBV3-1 and TRBJ2-7; 8 bases align to TRBD1. The CDR3 length is 16 residues. CDR1 is LGHDT, CDR2 YNNKEL, per germline (reference sequence). J was trimmed by 4 bases and V by 0 bases; bases with no gene match: 8. The CDR3 region is CASSQDRGDRNYEQYF. The CDR3 DNA sequence: TGTGCCAGCAGCCAAGATCGCGGGGACAGGAATTACGAGCAGTACTTC.

This clonotype occurred a few times. This chain uses TRBV29-1 with TRBJ1-2; possible D gene TRBD1, 5 bases. In germline, CDR1 is SQVTM, CDR2 ANQGSEA. The CDR3 sequence is 13 residues long. Trimming pared 5 bases from V and 4 bases from J, leaving 14 bases between. The CDR3 region has the DNA TGCAGCGTTAAAGGTGGGGGGAGCTATGGCTACACCTTC. Translation gives CSVKGGGSYGYTF.

The chain recombines TRBV20-1 with TRBJ2-3, with a weak D call TRBD1 (6 bases). With 0 bases removed from V and 4 bases from J, the gap between germline ends came to 14 bases. CDR1 is DFQATT, CDR2 SNEGSKA, per germline (reference sequence). The CDR3 loop spans 15 amino acids. The CDR3 DNA sequence: TGCAGTGCTAGAGATGTGGGCAGGGGCGCAGATACGCAGTATTTT. The encoded protein is CSARDVGRGADTQYF.

The rearrangement links TRBV29-1 to TRBJ1-3; D is unclear. Germline assignment: CDR1 SQVTM and CDR2 ANQGSEA. This CDR3 comprises 13 residues. V shed 7 bases and J shed 0 bases, with 10 bases lying between them. The CDR3 DNA follows: TGCAGCGCTTTCTCGAGCTCTGGAAACACCATATATTTT. Its protein is CSAFSSSGNTIYF. Combining the CDR3 with reference TRBV29-1 and TRBJ1-3 gives the whole variable domain SAVISQKPSRDICQRGTSLTIQCQVDSQVTMMFWYRQQPGQSLTLIATANQGSEATYESGFVIDKFPISRPNLTFSTLTVSNMSPEDSSIYLCSAFSSSGNTIYFGEGSWLTVV.

This clonotype was detected a few times. CDR3 amino acids: CASAPSAGGRGKYF. In DNA form, the CDR3 reads TGTGCCAGCGCCCCCTCGGCGGGGGGTCGCGGGAAGTATTTT. The rearrangement joins TRBV6-2 or TRBV6-3 to TRBJ2-3, with TRBD2 matching over 8 bases. The junction had 17 bases not matched to a gene; V was cut back by 8 bases and J by 13 bases. The CDR3 is made up of 14 amino acids. Germline CDR1 is MNHEY and CDR2 is SVGEGT.

The V and J genes are TRBV20-1 and TRBJ2-6, with D hard to call. Deletions cut 6 bases from V and 2 bases from J, with 17 bases between. This CDR3 has 16 residues. The germline gives CDR1 DFQATT, CDR2 SNEGSKA (reference sequence). Here the CDR3 DNA reads TGCAGTGCCAGCCGCGGCGCCGCTGCTGGGGCCAACGTCCTGACTTTC. Encoded protein: CSASRGAAAGANVLTF.

V usage is TRBV7-2 and J usage is TRBJ2-2; D is unresolved. Trimming removed 5 bases from V and 6 bases from J, with 10 bases in between. This CDR3 has 13 residues. The V gene's germline CDR1 is SGHTA and CDR2 FQGNSA. The DNA of the CDR3 is TGTGCCAGCAGCACCTGGTCCCCCGGGGAGCTGTTTTTT. Encoded protein: CASSTWSPGELFF.

The V gene is TRBV19, the J gene TRBJ2-1, with 8 bases that match TRBD2. The J segment lost 4 bases and the V segment lost 4 bases, leaving 6 bases of the junction unmatched. In germline, CDR1 is LNHDA, CDR2 SQIVND (reference sequence). The CDR3 is made up of 15 amino acids. DNA of the CDR3: TGTGCCAGTAGTAGGGCGGCTAGCGGGTACAATGAGCAGTTCTTC. As protein: CASSRAASGYNEQFF.

This clonotype has just a few counts. V usage is TRBV4-1 and J usage is TRBJ2-1; maybe TRBD2 (5 bases). Germline V gene sequence: CDR1 MGHRA, CDR2 YSYEKL. This CDR3 has 14 residues. Deletions cut 5 bases from V and 11 bases from J, with 19 bases between. The CDR3 reads CASSEVGILDQQFF. The CDR3, as DNA: TGCGCCAGCAGCGAGGTCGGGATCCTAGACCAGCAGTTCTTC.

The chain combines TRBV5-1 with TRBJ2-5; the match to TRBD1 covers 7 bases. This CDR3 is built from 14 residues. J lost 2 bases, V lost 3 bases, and 4 bases had no gene match. Germline V lookup: CDR1 SGHRS, CDR2 YFSETQ. The CDR3 bases are TGCGCCAGCAGCTCACAGGGGCCACAAGAGACCCAGTACTTC. Translating it yields CASSSQGPQETQYF.

The chain uses TRBV20-1 and TRBJ2-3; TRBD2 might be the D (6 bases). The CDR3 length is 14 residues. The germline V gene encodes CDR1 DFQATT and CDR2 SNEGSKA (reference sequence). Trimming took off 3 bases at V and 4 bases at J, with 14 bases between the two ends. CDR3 bases: TGCAGTGCTAGCGGACTAAGGGGCGCAGATACGCAGTATTTT. Its protein product is CSASGLRGADTQYF.

V and J are TRBV28 and TRBJ1-1, with 10 bases identical to TRBD1. Per the germline V gene, CDR1 is MDHEN and CDR2 is SYDVKM. Trimming took 6 bases from V and 7 from J; bases not matched to a gene: 8. This CDR3 has 14 amino acids. For the CDR3, the DNA is TGTGCCAGCAGGGGACAGGGGACTTGGGGTGAAGCTTTCTTT. Translation gives CASRGQGTWGEAFF. Using reference TRBV28 and TRBJ1-1 for the parts outside the CDR3, the full variable domain is DVKVTQSSRYLVKRTGEKVFLECVQDMDHENMFWYRQDPGLGLRLIYFSYDVKMKEKGDIPEGYSVSREKKERFSLILESASTNQTSMYLCASRGQGTWGEAFFGQGTRLTVV.

The V gene is TRBV6-1, the J gene TRBJ1-5, with a tentative D call TRBD1 (5 bases). V lost 5 bases and J 3 bases, leaving 17 bases between the germline ends. This CDR3 is 16 amino acids long. Germline V gene data show CDR1 as MNHNS and CDR2 as SASEGT. The CDR3 DNA sequence: TGTGCCAGCAGTAAATTCGGCAGGGTAAACAATCAGCCCCAGCATTTT. Amino acid sequence: CASSKFGRVNNQPQHF.

This clonotype was recorded at least ten times. The chain employs TRBV7-6 and TRBJ2-2; D not resolved. This CDR3 spans 12 amino acids. V shed 5 bases and J shed 6 bases, with 7 bases lying between them. Germline CDR1 is SGHVS and CDR2 is FNYEAQ. The CDR3 DNA is TGTGCCAGCAGCACGGACGCCGGGGAGCTGTTTTTT. It yields the protein CASSTDAGELFF.

There are a few counts of this clonotype. The rearrangement uses TRBV4-2 and TRBJ2-2, with D perhaps matching TRBD1 or TRBD2 (6 bases each). The V gene lost 1 base and the J gene lost 3 bases, with 18 bases spanning the gap. The V gene's germline CDR1 is LGHNA and CDR2 YNFKEQ. CDR3 length: 18 residues. CDR3 residues: CASSQGGAGRTYTGELFF. The CDR3 DNA reads TGTGCCAGCAGCCAAGGGGGGGCGGGCAGAACATACACCGGGGAGCTGTTTTTT.

In its sample, this clonotype was seen a few times. The genes are TRBV19 and TRBJ1-2, with a weak D call TRBD1 (5 bases). Between the trimmed V and J ends, which lost 3 bases and 6 bases, there was a span of 14 bases. This CDR3 region has 14 residues. CDR1 is LNHDA and CDR2 is SQIVND in the germline V gene (reference sequence). CDR3 protein: CASSIRRDPHGYTF. The CDR3 nucleotides are TGTGCCAGTAGTATTCGCAGGGATCCTCATGGCTACACCTTC.

This chain links TRBV23-1 with TRBJ2-7; D possibly corresponds to TRBD2 (6 bases). TRBV23-1 is an ORF for which the function is uncertain. CDR3 size: 15 residues. Trimming removed 0 bases at V and 6 bases at J, with 15 bases between. The CDR3 reads CASSQSGGLYFEQYF. CDR3 coding DNA: TGCGCCAGCAGTCAATCAGGAGGGCTGTACTTCGAGCAGTACTTC.